This T cell receptor beta chain was observed in a study of radiation and T cells in renal cell carcinoma. Clones were sequenced by immunoSEQ multiplex PCR, and TCRdb holds only the in-frame ones, with some missing. The sample consists of 95,000 to 150,000 clones, around 82% of them appearing once. CDR3 length: 14 amino acids. In germline, CDR1 is SGHTA, CDR2 FQGNSA. V lost 2 bases to trimming and J lost 4 bases, with 10 bases between them. As for time point: blood 2 weeks post-SBRT. Noted treatment: 15 Gy SBRT to primary tumor, nephrectomy 4 weeks later. Source: blood, taken from a patient whose treatment included radiotherapy and nephrectomy. This TCR was recovered from a man aged 50 to 59 with renal cell carcinoma. The chain links TRBV7-2 to TRBJ2-3; D remains ambiguous. The CDR3 sequence: CASSLYEASDTQYF. CDR3 coding DNA: TGTGCCAGCAGCTTATATGAGGCGTCAGATACGCAGTATTTT. The variable domain in full, with the rest retrieved from reference TRBV7-2 and TRBJ2-3, is GAGVSQSPSNKVTEKGKDVELRCDPISGHTALYWYRQSLGQGLEFLIYFQGNSAPDKSGLPSDRFSAERTGGSVSTLTIQRTQQEDSAVYLCASSLYEASDTQYFGPGTRLTVL.